This entry lists 19 T cell receptor beta chains sequenced from one sample in a study of T cell responses to AZD1222 COVID-19 vaccine. TCRdb keeps only in-frame clones here, not all; method: immunoSEQ multiplex PCR. The data hold some 140,000 clones, with approximately 90% observed a single time. Sequencing was performed on peripheral blood, taken on day 0 of AZD1222 vaccination. Receptor source: an adult in good health.

The chain combines TRBV27 with TRBJ1-3; D unclear. V was pared by 0 bases and J by 4 bases, with 10 bases between. The CDR3 runs to 15 residues. Germline lookup yields CDR1 MNHEY and CDR2 SMNVEV (reference sequence). The CDR3 coding sequence is TGTGCCAGCAGTTTATCCTACCAGTCAGGAAACACCATATATTTT. The encoded protein is CASSLSYQSGNTIYF.

The CDR3 is CATNPGLAPFREQFF. CDR3 DNA sequence: TGTGCCACCAACCCGGGGCTAGCCCCCTTCAGGGAGCAGTTCTTC. The chain recombines TRBV15 with TRBJ2-1; D is possibly TRBD1 or TRBD2 (5 bases each). Trimming left V 7 bases short and J 10 bases short, with 23 bases between. Per the germline V gene, CDR1 is LNHNV and CDR2 is YYDKDF (reference sequence). The CDR3 contains 15 residues.

This chain joins TRBV5-6 and TRBJ1-2, with TRBD1 matching 12 bases. The CDR3 consists of 13 residues. Germline values: CDR1 SGHDT, CDR2 YYEEEE. V gave up 9 bases and J gave up 9 bases; unmatched junction bases: 9. The CDR3 DNA sequence: TGTGCCATCCTCTGGGGACAGGGGGCCAGCTACACCTTC. It specifies CAILWGQGASYTF.

The V gene is TRBV2, the J gene TRBJ2-7; D uncertain. The CDR3 covers 10 residues. Trimming cost V 10 bases and J 7 bases, with 11 bases left between them. Germline CDR1 is SNHLY and CDR2 is FYNNEI. Written as DNA, the CDR3 is TGTGCCACTGGAACCAGAGAGCAGTACTTC. This encodes CATGTREQYF. The complete variable domain, with remaining parts taken from reference TRBV2 and TRBJ2-7, reads EPEVTQTPSHQVTQMGQEVILRCVPISNHLYFYWYRQILGQKVEFLVSFYNNEISEKSEIFDDQFSVERPDGSNFTLKIRSTKLEDSAMYFCATGTREQYFGPGTRLTVT.

This chain connects TRBV19 to TRBJ2-7; 9 bases agree with TRBD1. After removal of 5 bases from V and 5 bases from J, the junction contained 7 bases not matched to a gene. Germline-derived CDR1 and CDR2 are LNHDA and SQIVND (reference sequence). This CDR3 spans 14 amino acids. The CDR3 DNA is TGTGCCAGTAGTGCGGGACAGGGCGGAAACGAGCAGTACTTC. This encodes CASSAGQGGNEQYF.

The V and J genes are TRBV18 and TRBJ2-1, with no clear D. The V gene lost 0 bases and the J gene lost 7 bases, with 10 bases spanning the gap. This CDR3 region has 14 residues. The germline V gene encodes CDR1 KGHSH and CDR2 LQKENI. This CDR3 reads CASSPPSLGNEQFF. As DNA, the CDR3 is TGTGCCAGCTCACCACCCTCTTTAGGGAATGAGCAGTTCTTC.

This sequence joins TRBV5-6 and TRBJ2-7; 9 bases agree with TRBD1. V was pared by 5 bases and J by 1 base, with 7 bases of the junction left unmatched. This CDR3 spans 15 amino acids. Per the germline V gene, CDR1 is SGHDT and CDR2 is YYEEEE. The CDR3: CASSSSGTGSYEQYF. The CDR3 DNA sequence: TGTGCCAGCAGTTCCTCCGGGACAGGGTCCTACGAGCAGTACTTC.

This chain uses TRBV5-1 with TRBJ1-2, with D tentatively TRBD1 (5 bases). This CDR3 region has 13 residues. Looked up from germline, CDR1 is SGHRS and CDR2 is YFSETQ. Trimming took off 0 bases at V and 6 bases at J, with 9 bases between the two ends. The CDR3 loop is CASSLGGTDGYTF. The CDR3 DNA sequence: TGCGCCAGCAGCTTGGGGGGCACCGATGGCTACACCTTC.

The chain has TRBV3-1 (or the pseudogene TRBV3-2) and TRBJ2-3; D might be TRBD1 or TRBD2, each matching 5 bases. Germline V gene lookup returns CDR1 LGHDT and CDR2 YNNKEL (reference sequence). V gave up 0 bases and J gave up 1 base, with 14 bases separating them. The CDR3 length is 17 residues. CDR3 sequence: CASSQELGLAGTDTQYF. The CDR3 DNA reads as TGTGCCAGCAGCCAAGAATTGGGGCTAGCTGGCACAGATACGCAGTATTTT.

This sequence joins TRBV28 and TRBJ2-1, with 13 nucleotides matching TRBD2. The CDR3 is 15 amino acids. Germline CDR1 MDHEN, CDR2 SYDVKM. Germline trimming cut 7 bases from V and 5 bases from J; bases unmatched to any gene: 5. The CDR3 DNA sequence: TGTGCCAGCAATGGACTAGCGGGAGTTGACAATGAGCAGTTCTTC. It translates to CASNGLAGVDNEQFF. The whole variable domain, remainder taken from reference TRBV28 and TRBJ2-1, is DVKVTQSSRYLVKRTGEKVFLECVQDMDHENMFWYRQDPGLGLRLIYFSYDVKMKEKGDIPEGYSVSREKKERFSLILESASTNQTSMYLCASNGLAGVDNEQFFGPGTRLTVL.

The chain carries TRBV5-6 and TRBJ1-1; 7 positions match TRBD1. CDR3 length equals 15 residues. The J segment lost 4 bases and the V segment lost 5 bases, leaving 11 bases of the junction unmatched. The V gene's germline CDR1 is SGHDT and CDR2 YYEEEE. The CDR3 protein is CASRLYHQGVTEAFF. The CDR3 bases are TGTGCCAGCAGACTTTACCATCAGGGGGTCACTGAAGCTTTCTTT.

The CDR3 DNA follows: TGTGCCAGCAGTTTAGCGCAGGGTCAGCCCCAGCATTTT. Translation: CASSLAQGQPQHF. This rearrangement joins TRBV12-3 or TRBV12-4 to TRBJ1-5; a weak D match, TRBD1 (5 bases). The CDR3 contains 13 residues. V was cut by 0 bases and J by 6 bases, with 6 bases left in between.

The chain has TRBV30 and TRBJ2-3; 10 bases fit TRBD2. In germline, CDR1 is GTSNPN, CDR2 SVGIG (reference sequence). CDR3 length: 15 residues. V lost 5 bases, J lost 6 bases, and 11 bases stayed unmatched. The CDR3 region has the DNA TGTGCCTGGCTCTCGAGCGGGAGGGCATTGGATACGCAGTATTTT. This encodes CAWLSSGRALDTQYF.

This sequence joins TRBV29-1 and TRBJ1-1; TRBD1 might be the D (6 bases). Trimming left V 5 bases short and J 2 bases short, with 15 bases between. CDR3 length equals 14 residues. Germline CDR1 SQVTM, CDR2 ANQGSEA. CDR3 coding DNA: TGCAGCGTTACCGGGACACTATTTAACACTGAAGCTTTCTTT. Residues: CSVTGTLFNTEAFF.

The rearrangement links TRBV6-5 to TRBJ1-2; 8 positions match TRBD1. This CDR3 region has 14 residues. The germline V gene encodes CDR1 MNHEY and CDR2 SVGAGI. The trim removed 6 bases at V and 4 bases at J, leaving 7 bases unmatched. The CDR3 reads CASRHDRGPYGYTF. As DNA, the CDR3 is TGTGCCAGCAGACACGACAGGGGACCCTATGGCTACACCTTC.

This clone was seen more than once but under ten times. The V call is TRBV20-1, the J call TRBJ2-4, with TRBD2 matching over 9 bases. Trimming at V came to 3 bases and at J to 0 bases, leaving 6 bases not matched to a gene. The CDR3 totals 16 residues. CDR1 and CDR2 from the germline V gene are DFQATT and SNEGSKA (reference sequence). CDR3 loop: CSASPPTSGAKNIQYF. In nucleotides, the CDR3 is TGCAGTGCTAGTCCCCCGACTAGCGGAGCCAAAAACATTCAGTACTTC.

The chain carries TRBV7-8 and TRBJ2-7; no firm D call. The CDR3 runs to 14 residues. V was clipped by 1 base and J by 2 bases, with 9 bases between them. Looked up from germline, CDR1 is SGHVS and CDR2 is FQNEAQ. The CDR3 DNA reads TGTGCCAGCAGCTTAGGTATGCACCCCTACGAGCAGTACTTC. This translates into CASSLGMHPYEQYF.

The table lists this clone with a count of one. Mismatch with germline at one junction end may stem from a read error. The V gene is TRBV12-3 or TRBV12-4, the J gene TRBJ1-2; unclear D gene. CDR3 size: 13 residues. CDR3 sequence: CTSSPIPNYGYTF. In nucleotides, the CDR3 is TGTACCAGTTCCCCAATACCTAACTATGGCTACACCTTC.

The V call is TRBV27, the J call TRBJ1-1; D remains unclear. V gave up 3 bases and J gave up 2 bases, with 19 bases separating them. CDR3 length: 17 residues. Germline assignment: CDR1 MNHEY and CDR2 SMNVEV (reference sequence). The CDR3 region has the DNA TGTGCCAGCAGTTTGGTATCGCAGGCGTACGATAACACTGAAGCTTTCTTT. Its translation is CASSLVSQAYDNTEAFF.